The 23 T cell receptor beta chains given below trace back to one sample, sequenced in a study of TIL therapy for anti-PD-1-resistant metastatic lung cancer. The time point is: pre-treatment sample, taken before nivolumab and TIL therapy. The immunoSEQ assay was v3. Sequencing used immunoSEQ multiplex PCR; TCRdb keeps in-frame clones, though not all of them. The table lists just under 60,000 clones, more than 60% of them singletons, with about 2% in the top ten. Sequencing used blood, obtained at baseline. Receptors originate from a person aged 25 to 80 with non-small cell lung cancer.

CDR3 sequence: CASSLGGTLKRETQYF. CDR3 bases: TGTGCCAGCAGCTTAGGAGGGACTCTTAAACGTGAGACCCAGTACTTC. The rearrangement uses TRBV7-2 and TRBJ2-5, with a possible D match to TRBD2 (6 bases). The germline gives CDR1 SGHTA, CDR2 FQGNSA. There are 16 residues in the CDR3. The V end was cut by 1 base, the J end by 5 bases, with 17 bases between.

V gene TRBV7-9 combines with J gene TRBJ1-5, with D possibly TRBD1 on 5 matching bases. Trimming removed 4 bases at V and 3 bases at J, with 13 bases between. CDR3 size: 15 residues. CDR1 SEHNR and CDR2 FQNEAQ come from the germline V gene (reference sequence). The CDR3 protein is CASSSWDGYNQPQHF. The CDR3 DNA follows: TGTGCCAGCAGCTCCTGGGACGGCTACAATCAGCCCCAGCATTTT.

This clone has only one observation. The rearrangement links TRBV2 to TRBJ2-7; TRBD2 is a possible D gene (6 bases). Germline V gene data show CDR1 as SNHLY and CDR2 as FYNNEI. The CDR3 loop spans 12 amino acids. The V end lost 7 bases, the J end lost 5 bases, and 12 bases lay between the germline ends. CDR3 in amino acids: CASTGLNHEQYF. The CDR3 nucleotides read TGTGCCAGCACGGGACTTAACCACGAGCAGTACTTC.

This clone was seen many times. The chain couples TRBV19 to TRBJ1-6; D is perhaps TRBD1 (5 bases). Trimming removed 4 bases from V and 8 bases from J, with 12 bases in between. Germline CDR1 and CDR2: LNHDA and SQIVND (reference sequence). This CDR3 spans 14 amino acids. DNA of the CDR3: TGTGCCAGTAGTAGGGGGGTACTGCATTCACCCCTCCACTTT. This codes for CASSRGVLHSPLHF.

The count of this clone is one. This chain connects TRBV11-2 to TRBJ2-7; 9 nucleotides agree with TRBD1. The junction had 6 bases not matched to a gene; V was cut back by 5 bases and J by 7 bases. This CDR3 has 13 amino acids. Germline-derived CDR1 and CDR2 are SGHAT and FQNNGV. CDR3 loop: CASSRDREKEQYF. The CDR3, as DNA: TGTGCCAGCAGCCGGGACAGGGAAAAGGAGCAGTACTTC.

The J gene is TRBJ1-1, the V gene TRBV7-9; 7 nucleotides line up with TRBD1. From germline, CDR1 is SEHNR and CDR2 FQNEAQ (reference sequence). This CDR3 region has 15 residues. Losses at the gene ends were 5 bases for V and 1 base for J; bases not matched to a gene: 7. The CDR3 region is CASSPRGQKNTEAFF. CDR3 in DNA: TGTGCCAGCAGCCCTAGGGGACAGAAGAACACTGAAGCTTTCTTT.

The rearrangement uses TRBV5-1 and TRBJ2-1, with 8 nucleotides matching TRBD2. Losses at the gene ends were 7 bases for V and 0 bases for J; bases not matched to a gene: 9. The CDR3 consists of 16 residues. Per germline, CDR1 SGHRS and CDR2 YFSETQ. The CDR3 sequence: CASYPQSGSSYNEQFF. The CDR3 nucleotides read TGCGCCAGCTACCCTCAAAGCGGGAGCTCCTACAATGAGCAGTTCTTC.

The chain is built from TRBV7-9 and TRBJ2-7; TRBD1 matches 7 bases. CDR1 and CDR2 from the germline V gene are SEHNR and FQNEAQ (reference sequence). Trimming at V came to 5 bases and at J to 6 bases, leaving 10 bases not matched to a gene. This CDR3 spans 14 amino acids. CDR3 loop: CASSHPGTATEQYF. CDR3 sequence (DNA): TGTGCCAGCAGCCATCCGGGGACAGCGACCGAGCAGTACTTC.

The rearrangement joins TRBV27 to TRBJ2-5; D call uncertain. The CDR3 is 13 residues long. V was pared by 4 bases and J by 5 bases, with 11 bases between. Germline loops: CDR1 MNHEY, CDR2 SMNVEV (reference sequence). The CDR3 DNA sequence: TGTGCCAGCAGTTCCTTTTCCGTCGAGACCCAGTACTTC. Protein product: CASSSFSVETQYF.

V and J are TRBV5-1 and TRBJ2-1; the D gene is possibly TRBD2 (6 bases). CDR3 length equals 15 residues. In germline, CDR1 is SGHRS, CDR2 YFSETQ. V gave up 0 bases and J gave up 4 bases, with 11 bases separating them. CDR3 bases: TGCGCCAGCAGCTTGGGTAGCGGCCAATACAATGAGCAGTTCTTC. It encodes CASSLGSGQYNEQFF.

This clone was counted between two and nine times. The chain couples TRBV5-1 to TRBJ2-3; TRBD2 matches at 11 bases. V shed 0 bases, J shed 6 bases, and the junction held 15 bases outside the gene matches. The germline gives CDR1 SGHRS, CDR2 YFSETQ. CDR3 size: 19 residues. The CDR3 nucleotides are TGCGCCAGCAGCTTGGGCCTAGCGGGGGGTACCACTGTCGGGGATACGCAGTATTTT. It translates to CASSLGLAGGTTVGDTQYF.

This rearrangement joins TRBV4-2 to TRBJ2-7, with 10 bases matching TRBD2. CDR3 size: 16 residues. The V gene's germline CDR1 is LGHNA and CDR2 YNFKEQ. J lost 3 bases, V lost 3 bases, and 8 bases had no gene match. CDR3 loop: CASSHLTSGRYYEQYF. CDR3 sequence (DNA): TGTGCCAGCAGCCATCTGACTAGCGGGCGCTACTACGAGCAGTACTTC.

Only one count was recorded for this clone. V gene TRBV7-2 combines with J gene TRBJ2-1; no clear D gene. Trimming took 3 bases from V and 3 from J, leaving 12 bases between them. CDR1 and CDR2 from the germline V gene are SGHTA and FQGNSA. CDR3 length: 15 residues. The CDR3 DNA reads TGTGCCAGCAGCTTGAGAGCCTGGGGCTACAATGAGCAGTTCTTC. This gives the protein CASSLRAWGYNEQFF.

V and J are TRBV5-4 and TRBJ2-1; no clear D. The CDR3 totals 16 residues. Trimming stripped 0 bases from V and 0 bases from J, with 10 bases between. In germline, CDR1 is SGHNT, CDR2 YYREEE (reference sequence). The CDR3 reads CASSLGGGSSYNEQFF. CDR3 in DNA: TGTGCCAGCAGCTTGGGTGGCGGAAGCTCCTACAATGAGCAGTTCTTC.

As to this clone: Mismatch with germline at one junction end may stem from a read error. The rearrangement joins TRBV5-8 to TRBJ2-3, with 7 bases aligning to TRBD2. Germline V lookup: CDR1 SGHTS, CDR2 YDEGEE. The CDR3 runs to 14 residues. CDR3 loop: CASSFRGSRDTQYF. CDR3 DNA: TGTGCCAGCAGCTTCCGCGGGAGCAGAGATACGCAGTATTTT. The whole variable domain, filled in from reference TRBV5-8 and TRBJ2-3, reads EAGVTQSPTHLIKTRGQQATLRCSPISGHTSVYWYQQALGLGLQFLLWYDEGEERNRGNFPPRFSGRQFPNYSSELNVNALELEDSALYLCASSFRGSRDTQYFGPGTRLTVL.

This chain connects TRBV4-3 to TRBJ1-4; the match to TRBD1 covers 8 bases. This CDR3 spans 16 amino acids. CDR1 is LGHNA, CDR2 YSLEER, per germline. The ends lost 1 base at V and 6 bases at J; junction bases unmatched: 7. The CDR3 sequence: CASSQAPTGADEKLFF. The CDR3 nucleotides read TGCGCCAGCAGCCAAGCCCCGACAGGGGCAGATGAAAAACTGTTTTTT.

The rearrangement links TRBV5-8 to TRBJ2-3; D uncertain. Trimming pared 1 base from V and 1 base from J, leaving 16 bases between. Germline V lookup: CDR1 SGHTS, CDR2 YDEGEE. The CDR3 extends over 17 amino acids. The CDR3 loop is CASSLIGTYWGTDTQYF. DNA for the CDR3: TGTGCCAGCAGCTTGATCGGTACCTATTGGGGCACAGATACGCAGTATTTT.

This chain uses TRBV7-8 with TRBJ1-2, with 7 positions matching TRBD1. The CDR3 totals 15 residues. V lost 1 base and J lost 7; bases outside the gene matches: 9. Germline V gene lookup returns CDR1 SGHVS and CDR2 FQNEAQ. CDR3 in amino acids: CASSLVDRVVGGYTF. DNA for the CDR3: TGTGCCAGCAGCTTAGTCGACAGGGTAGTAGGTGGCTACACCTTC.

The rearrangement links TRBV6-1 to TRBJ2-2; unclear D gene. CDR1 and CDR2 from the germline V gene are MNHNS and SASEGT. Trimming pared 1 base from V and 2 bases from J, leaving 11 bases between. The length of the CDR3 is 16 residues. In nucleotides, the CDR3 is TGTGCCAGCAGTGAAGGCAGATACCTAAACACCGGGGAGCTGTTTTTT. Translating it yields CASSEGRYLNTGELFF.

J is TRBJ1-5 and V is TRBV28; D not resolved. Trimming cost V 2 bases and J 6 bases, with 8 bases left between them. The CDR3 has 13 amino acids. Germline V gene sequence: CDR1 MDHEN, CDR2 SYDVKM. The CDR3: CASSLRGSQPQHF. The CDR3 region has the DNA TGTGCCAGCAGTTTAAGAGGGAGTCAGCCCCAGCATTTT.

Only one count was recorded for this clone. V gene TRBV7-8 combines with J gene TRBJ2-1, with 9 nucleotides matching TRBD1. The length of the CDR3 is 15 residues. The trim removed 7 bases at V and 4 bases at J, leaving 8 bases unmatched. CDR1 and CDR2 (germline): SGHVS, FQNEAQ. CDR3 loop: CASKTGTGSYNEQFF. CDR3 sequence (DNA): TGTGCCAGCAAAACCGGGACAGGGAGTTACAATGAGCAGTTCTTC.

The chain joins TRBV9 to TRBJ2-7; D is unresolved. The V and J ends lost 1 base and 3 bases respectively, with 11 bases between them. In germline, CDR1 is SGDLS, CDR2 YYNGEE. There are 14 residues in the CDR3. The CDR3 is CASSVMEQSYEQYF. For the CDR3, the DNA is TGTGCCAGCAGCGTAATGGAACAAAGCTACGAGCAGTACTTC.

This clone has just one count. CDR3 sequence: CASSLAILAGVTDTQYF. The CDR3 coding sequence is TGTGCCAGCAGCTTAGCTATACTAGCGGGGGTCACAGATACGCAGTATTTT. The rearrangement uses TRBV7-2 and TRBJ2-3, with 11 bases that match TRBD2. Germline CDR1 reads SGHTA; CDR2 reads FQGNSA. The V gene end was trimmed by 0 bases and the J gene end by 2 bases; junction bases not matched to a gene: 4. CDR3 length equals 17 residues.